This is a list of T cell receptor beta chains from one sample in a study of shared T cell receptors in the human thymus. Libraries were prepared by immunoSEQ multiplex PCR; TCRdb keeps only in-frame clonotypes and omits some of them. The sample carries roughly 700,000 clones, around nine tenths recorded once. This sample was also put to use in a study of human thymus T cells.

Specimen: thymocytes. Receptor source: a boy less than two years old with a congenital heart defect. Each CDR3 is given with its conserved first and last residue. A D gene is named only where the DNA matches it firmly. Clone size is stated in some rows and not others, as once, few, many or a class when expanded.

size	J	D	V	CDR3	DNA
-	TRBJ2-7	TRBD2	TRBV5-1	CASSLASSGASYEQYF	TGCGCCAGCAGCTTGGCGTCTAGCGGGGCCTCCTACGAGCAGTACTTC
-	TRBJ2-3	-	TRBV5-1	CASSPPRTGTDTQYF	TGCGCCAGCAGCCCACCCCGGACAGGCACAGATACGCAGTATTTT
once	TRBJ2-4	TRBD1	TRBV10-3	CAIRGQGTKNIQYF	TGTGCCATCAGGGGACAGGGAACCAAAAACATTCAGTACTTC
-	TRBJ2-5	-	TRBV4-2	CASSQAATRRETQYF	TGTGCCAGCAGCCAAGCTGCTACTCGGAGGGAGACCCAGTACTTC
-	TRBJ2-1	TRBD2	TRBV9	CASSLGDGLAMQFF	TGTGCCAGCAGCCTAGGAGACGGACTAGCGATGCAGTTCTTC
-	TRBJ2-7	-	TRBV9	CASRRIREVEQYF	TGTGCCAGCCGCCGCATTCGAGAGGTCGAGCAGTACTTC
-	TRBJ2-5	-	TRBV7-7	CASSLGGDRETQYF	TGTGCTAGCAGCTTAGGAGGCGATCGGGAGACCCAGTACTTC
-	TRBJ2-1	TRBD2	TRBV10-3	CAISPTSGADPYKQFF	TGTGCCATCAGCCCGACTAGCGGGGCGGACCCTTATAAGCAGTTCTTC
-	TRBJ2-3	TRBD2	TRBV4-1	CASSQPRTSGEGDTQYF	TGCGCCAGCAGCCAGCCAAGGACTAGCGGGGAGGGGGATACGCAGTATTTT
few	TRBJ2-2	TRBD1	TRBV5-4	CASSLGTGNTGELFF	TGTGCCAGCAGCTTGGGGACAGGGAACACCGGGGAGCTGTTTTTT
-	TRBJ2-1	TRBD2	TRBV30	CAWRLAEGYNEQFF	TGTGCCTGGAGACTAGCGGAGGGCTACAATGAGCAGTTCTTC
once	TRBJ1-2	-	TRBV7-2	CASSPGLNYGYTF	TGTGCCAGCAGCCCGGGACTTAACTATGGCTACACCTTC
-	TRBJ1-2	-	TRBV28	CASSSIPGQTNYGYTF	TGTGCCAGCAGCTCGATACCTGGACAGACTAACTATGGCTACACCTTC
-	TRBJ2-5	TRBD2	TRBV7-8	CASTPSPSGRKETQYF	TGTGCCAGCACCCCGAGCCCTAGCGGGAGAAAAGAGACCCAGTACTTC
-	TRBJ2-2	TRBD2	TRBV6-1	CASSAPRLAGVDRGELFF	TGTGCCAGCAGTGCCCCGAGGTTAGCGGGAGTGGATCGCGGGGAGCTGTTTTTT
-	TRBJ1-2	-	TRBV19	CASSTGQGHYGYTF	TGTGCCAGTAGTACCGGGCAGGGGCACTATGGCTACACCTTC
-	TRBJ1-3	-	TRBV4-2	CASSPAGLSGNTIYF	TGTGCCAGCAGCCCAGCGGGGCTCTCTGGAAACACCATATATTTT
once	TRBJ2-7	TRBD2	TRBV9	CASSVETSARDEQYF	TGTGCCAGCAGCGTAGAGACTAGCGCGAGGGACGAGCAGTACTTC
-	TRBJ1-1	-	TRBV7-9	CASSFKTLRGMNTEAFF	TGTGCCAGCAGCTTTAAAACGCTCAGGGGAATGAACACTGAAGCTTTCTTT
-	TRBJ2-2	-	TRBV23-1	CASRVAGELFF	TGCGCCAGCAGGGTAGCCGGGGAGCTGTTTTTT
-	TRBJ2-1	TRBD2	TRBV11-2	CASSLGVSGGEQFF	TGTGCCAGCAGCTTAGGAGTTTCGGGAGGGGAGCAGTTCTTC
-	TRBJ2-1	TRBD2	TRBV5-1	CASSRRLAGVMNEQFF	TGCGCCAGCAGCCGAAGACTAGCGGGAGTTATGAATGAGCAGTTCTTC
few	TRBJ2-1	TRBD2	TRBV4-1	CASSQESSGAHNEQFF	TGCGCCAGCAGCCAAGAGAGTAGCGGGGCCCACAATGAGCAGTTCTTC
-	TRBJ2-1	TRBD2	TRBV14	CASSQHNQLAGGPSEQFF	TGTGCCAGCAGCCAACATAACCAGCTAGCGGGAGGGCCTAGTGAGCAGTTCTTC
once	TRBJ2-5	TRBD2	TRBV27	CASSSGLAGGETQYF	TGTGCCAGCAGTTCGGGACTAGCGGGAGGGGAGACCCAGTACTTC
few	TRBJ1-2	TRBD1	TRBV30	CAWATGDGYTF	TGTGCCTGGGCGACAGGGGATGGCTACACCTTC
-	TRBJ1-2	TRBD1	TRBV7-2	CASSNTGGDYGYTF	TGTGCCAGCAGTAATACAGGGGGAGACTATGGCTACACCTTC
-	TRBJ2-7	-	TRBV7-9	CASRQTGSSEQYF	TGTGCCAGCAGACAAACGGGGAGTAGCGAGCAGTACTTC
-	TRBJ1-2	-	TRBV29-1	CSVGRQDYGYTF	TGCAGCGTTGGACGGCAGGACTATGGCTACACCTTC
-	TRBJ1-5	-	TRBV28	CASSLGTRSSNQPQHF	TGTGCCAGCAGCCTTGGTACCCGCAGTTCCAATCAGCCCCAGCATTTT
-	TRBJ2-7	TRBD1	TRBV18	CASSPLDRGHYEQYF	TGTGCCAGCTCACCACTGGACAGGGGACACTACGAGCAGTACTTC
-	TRBJ1-2	-	TRBV4-3	CASSQAYDSNYGYTF	TGCGCCAGCAGCCAAGCCTACGATTCTAACTATGGCTACACCTTC
-	TRBJ2-4	TRBD1	TRBV27	CASTKRVSGRGRINIQYF	TGTGCCAGCACCAAGAGGGTGTCAGGCAGGGGGCGCATCAACATTCAGTACTTC
few	TRBJ2-1	-	TRBV6-1	CASSERGGPLAVGCNEQFF	TGTGCCAGCAGTGAAAGAGGTGGGCCCCTAGCAGTTGGTTGCAATGAGCAGTTCTTC
-	TRBJ2-1	TRBD2	TRBV28	CASSLAGGRAENEQFF	TGTGCCAGCAGTTTAGCAGGCGGGAGGGCCGAGAATGAGCAGTTCTTC
-	TRBJ2-1	-	TRBV19	CASSQYQVYNEQFF	TGTGCCAGTAGCCAGTATCAGGTCTACAATGAGCAGTTCTTC
-	TRBJ2-3	-	TRBV29-1	CSVVQGTDTQYF	TGCAGCGTTGTACAGGGCACAGATACGCAGTATTTT
-	TRBJ1-1	-	TRBV15	CATSRPEQRNTEAFF	TGTGCCACCAGCAGACCCGAACAGAGGAACACTGAAGCTTTCTTT
-	TRBJ2-7	-	TRBV27	CASSPRPRGPKAYEQYF	TGTGCCAGCAGTCCTCGGCCCCGAGGCCCTAAGGCCTACGAGCAGTACTTC
-	TRBJ2-1	-	TRBV5-4	CASPGGGPGNEQFF	TGTGCCTCGCCCGGCGGAGGGCCGGGGAATGAGCAGTTCTTC
-	TRBJ2-5	TRBD2	TRBV5-4	CASSLWREWSETQYF	TGTGCCAGCAGCTTATGGCGGGAGTGGAGTGAGACCCAGTACTTC
-	TRBJ2-3	-	TRBV10-2	CASSEAPTDTQYF	TGCGCCAGCAGTGAGGCGCCCACAGATACGCAGTATTTT
once	TRBJ1-2	-	TRBV7-9	CASSFVGDTFYGYTF	TGTGCCAGCAGCTTCGTAGGGGACACCTTCTATGGCTACACCTTC
-	TRBJ2-1	TRBD2	TRBV27	CASSSRLAWYNEQFF	TGTGCCAGCAGTTCTCGACTAGCGTGGTACAATGAGCAGTTCTTC
-	TRBJ2-2	TRBD1	TRBV30	CAWSDRDRVPGELFF	TGTGCCTGGAGCGACCGGGACAGGGTCCCCGGGGAGCTGTTTTTT
-	TRBJ2-1	-	TRBV11-2	CASSPPYREYVNEQFF	TGTGCCAGCAGTCCCCCTTATCGGGAGTACGTTAATGAGCAGTTCTTC
-	TRBJ2-2	TRBD2	TRBV25-1	CASRLAGDTGELFF	TGTGCCAGCAGACTAGCGGGAGACACCGGGGAGCTGTTTTTT
-	TRBJ1-5	TRBD1	TRBV6-5	CASSPDRGSNQPQHF	TGTGCCAGCAGCCCGGACAGGGGAAGCAATCAGCCCCAGCATTTT
once	TRBJ1-2	TRBD1	TRBV11-3	CASSRPGQASECNYGYTF	TGTGCCAGCAGTCGACCGGGACAGGCCTCCGAGTGTAACTATGGCTACACCTTC
-	TRBJ2-7	-	TRBV27	CASSLEGEGSYEQYF	TGTGCCAGCAGTTTAGAGGGGGAGGGGTCCTACGAGCAGTACTTC
-	TRBJ2-7	TRBD2	TRBV19	CASSIDLAGGNEQYF	TGTGCCAGTAGTATAGACCTAGCGGGAGGAAACGAGCAGTACTTC
once	TRBJ2-7	TRBD1	TRBV7-2	CASSPGDRENYEQYF	TGTGCCAGCAGCCCCGGGGACAGAGAGAACTACGAGCAGTACTTC
-	TRBJ2-3	TRBD2	TRBV15	CATSRSGGDTQYF	TGTGCCACCAGCAGATCCGGGGGGGATACGCAGTATTTT
-	TRBJ2-7	TRBD2	TRBV6-1	CASSARGFTYEQYF	TGTGCCAGCAGCGCGCGGGGGTTCACCTACGAGCAGTACTTC
-	TRBJ1-2	TRBD1	TRBV7-2	CASSSYRGPGGSVYGYTF	TGTGCCAGCAGCTCGTACCGGGGGCCAGGGGGTTCGGTCTATGGCTACACCTTC
-	TRBJ1-2	TRBD1	TRBV7-6	CASSSRDRDYGGYTF	TGTGCCAGCAGCTCCCGGGACAGGGACTATGGTGGCTACACCTTC